A selection of T cell receptor beta chains follows, all from one sample in a study of T cells in Graves' hyperthyroidism and ophthalmopathy. TCRdb itself ran the multiplex PCR reads through MiXCR, one entry per CDR3 protein. Among approximately 600,000 distinct CDR3 sequences, 14% to 15% were seen once, and the ten largest hold around 4%. Input material: blood. These TCRs come from a middle-aged woman with Graves' ophthalmopathy. Both conserved end residues are part of each CDR3. D genes are given only for firm matches. Clone size is shown for a subset of rows, as once, few, many or a class of expanded clone.

clone size,D gene,V gene,J gene,CDR3 length,CDR3 DNA,CDR3 protein
many,TRBD1,TRBV28,TRBJ2-7,13,TGTGCCAGCATTGGGACAGCCCCTTGGGAGCAGTACTTC,CASIGTAPWEQYF
NA,NA,TRBV7-9,TRBJ1-1,13,TGTGCCAGCAGCTCTCCCATTGCGGTTGAAGCTTTCTTT,CASSSPIAVEAFF
many,NA,TRBV27,TRBJ2-7,14,TGTGCCAGCAGTTCCGCCGGACATCTGTACGAGCAGTACTTC,CASSSAGHLYEQYF
few,TRBD1,TRBV5-6,TRBJ2-7,15,TGTGCCAGCAGCCGAACGGCAGGGGGATCCTACGAGCAGTACTTC,CASSRTAGGSYEQYF
many,NA,TRBV28,TRBJ2-7,14,TGTGCCAGCAGAGGGGACGGCACCTCCTACGAGCAGTACTTC,CASRGDGTSYEQYF
NA,TRBD1,TRBV7-9,TRBJ1-1,12,TGTGCCAGCAGCGTCCGGGACAGAGAAGCTTTCTTT,CASSVRDREAFF
many,NA,TRBV14,TRBJ2-7,18,TGTGCCAGCAGCTACCTACCGCAACAGTTCCTCTCTACCGACGAGCAGTACTTC,CASSYLPQQFLSTDEQYF
many,NA,TRBV11-1,TRBJ2-7,13,TGTGCCAGCAGCTCGGCTAGGCTCGACGAGCAGTACTTC,CASSSARLDEQYF
NA,TRBD2,TRBV3-1,TRBJ2-1,15,TGTGCCAGCAGTCAAACTAGCGGGAGGGTCAATGAGCAGTTCTTC,CASSQTSGRVNEQFF
many,TRBD1,TRBV20-1,TRBJ1-2,17,TGCAGTGCCCCCGGCGGGACAGGGGTAGGTAGGAACTATGGCTACACCTTC,CSAPGGTGVGRNYGYTF